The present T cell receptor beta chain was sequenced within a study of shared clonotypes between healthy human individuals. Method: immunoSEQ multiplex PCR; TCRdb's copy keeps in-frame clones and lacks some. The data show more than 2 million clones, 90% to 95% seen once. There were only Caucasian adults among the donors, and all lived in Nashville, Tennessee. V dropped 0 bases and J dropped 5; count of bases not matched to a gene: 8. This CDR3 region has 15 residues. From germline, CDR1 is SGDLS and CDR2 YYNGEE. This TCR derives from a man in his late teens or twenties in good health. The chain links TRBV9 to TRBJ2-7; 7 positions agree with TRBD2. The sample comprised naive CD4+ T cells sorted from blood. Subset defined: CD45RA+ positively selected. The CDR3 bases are TGTGCCAGCAGCGTAGGTGGCGGGGGAGGCCACGAGCAGTACTTC. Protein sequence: CASSVGGGGGHEQYF.